This T cell receptor (beta chain) was identified during a study of blood T cell repertoires in COVID-19. Whole-study context: The United States, Italy and Spain were the sources of the acute and convalescent COVID-19 samples. The cDNA or gDNA used as material had been derived from T cells, B-cell-depleted T cells, or PBMCs.

In the authors' methods: Amplification from reference gene primers served as the basis for estimated nucleated cell counts. The assay was immunoSEQ multiplex PCR, and TCRdb's table has in-frame clones only and misses some. V, J and clone size are those of that table, while D and trimming were read from the DNA. The sample yields some 100,000 clones, roughly nine tenths seen once. The TCR sequence derives from a man in his 60s with acute or convalescent COVID-19. The material sequenced was peripheral blood.

The CDR3 sequence: CASKRENTGELFF. The CDR3 DNA reads as TGTGCCAGCAAGAGGGAGAACACCGGGGAGCTGTTTTTT. This chain links TRBV2 with TRBJ2-2; TRBD2 might be the D (5 bases). CDR3 size: 13 residues. The V end lost 7 bases, the J end lost 1 base, and 7 bases lay between the germline ends. Germline V CDR1 and CDR2: SNHLY, FYNNEI.